This T cell receptor (beta chain) was sequenced for a study of T cell responses to AZD1222 COVID-19 vaccine. Clones were sequenced by immunoSEQ multiplex PCR, and TCRdb holds only the in-frame ones, with some missing. The sample comprises about 100,000 clones, about 90% of which are singletons, and 16% rests with the top ten. This CDR3 spans 14 amino acids. V was pared by 6 bases and J by 6 bases, with 17 bases between. Germline assignment: CDR1 SNHLY and CDR2 FYNNEI. The chain links TRBV2 to TRBJ1-1; D is perhaps TRBD1 (5 bases). The sequencing used peripheral blood, collected on day 0 of AZD1222 vaccination. This TCR came from an adult in good health. CDR3 amino acids: CASRSQGLAAEAFF. The CDR3 bases are TGTGCCAGCAGATCGCAGGGCCTTGCTGCTGAAGCTTTCTTT. The full variable domain, its missing parts supplied by reference TRBV2 and TRBJ1-1, is EPEVTQTPSHQVTQMGQEVILRCVPISNHLYFYWYRQILGQKVEFLVSFYNNEISEKSEIFDDQFSVERPDGSNFTLKIRSTKLEDSAMYFCASRSQGLAAEAFFGQGTRLTVV.